This TCR beta chain was retrieved from a study of blood T cell repertoires in COVID-19. CDR1 KGHDR and CDR2 SFDVKD come from the germline V gene. This CDR3 region has 15 residues. V lost 5 bases, J lost 6 bases, and 7 bases stayed unmatched. Sequencing used immunoSEQ multiplex PCR; TCRdb keeps in-frame clones, though not all of them. The profile shows some 240,000 clones, 70% to 90% of them singletons. Self-reported history from a screening survey and questionnaire set each donor's cohort. A case of COVID-19 had been met by exposed participants within 2 weeks before study entry. This receptor was obtained from a woman aged 45-60 years who had been exposed to COVID-19. The sequenced material came from PBMCs or T cells enriched from blood (not recorded which). The rearrangement uses TRBV24-1 and TRBJ2-1; TRBD1 matches 9 bases. DNA of the CDR3: TGTGCCACCAGTGCCTGGACAGGGGACCGCAATGAGCAGTTCTTC. Its translation: CATSAWTGDRNEQFF.